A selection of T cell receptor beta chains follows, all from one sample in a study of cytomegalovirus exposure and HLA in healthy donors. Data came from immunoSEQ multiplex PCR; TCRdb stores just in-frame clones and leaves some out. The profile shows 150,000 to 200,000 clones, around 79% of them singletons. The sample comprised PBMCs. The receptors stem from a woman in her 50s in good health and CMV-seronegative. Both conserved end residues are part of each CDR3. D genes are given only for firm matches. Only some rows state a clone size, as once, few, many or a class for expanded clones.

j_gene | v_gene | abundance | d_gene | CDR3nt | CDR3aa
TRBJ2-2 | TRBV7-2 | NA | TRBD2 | TGTGCCAGCAGCTTAGACTCGCGGGAGGGAGCGAGGAGGGAGCTGTTTTTT | CASSLDSREGARRELFF
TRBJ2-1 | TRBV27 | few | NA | TGTGCCAGCAGTTCCAGCAATGAGCAGTTCTTC | CASSSSNEQFF
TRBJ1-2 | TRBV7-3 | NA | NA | TGTGCCAGCAGCTTCGGGGGGACCTATGGCTACACCTTC | CASSFGGTYGYTF
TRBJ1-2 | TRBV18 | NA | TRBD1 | TGTGCCAGCTCACTGGGACAGGGGGCGAAGAGCTACACCTTC | CASSLGQGAKSYTF
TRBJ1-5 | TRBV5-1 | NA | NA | TGCGCCAGCAGCTTGGACGGCAGGGGATTAAATCAGCCCCAGCATTTT | CASSLDGRGLNQPQHF
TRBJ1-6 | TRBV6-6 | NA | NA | TGTGCCAGCACAATTTCGAACAGGGCTGGTTCACCCCTCCACTTT | CASTISNRAGSPLHF
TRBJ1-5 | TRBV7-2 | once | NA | TGTGCCAGCAGCTTAGCGCCGGGGATGGGGAATCAGCCCCAGCATTTT | CASSLAPGMGNQPQHF
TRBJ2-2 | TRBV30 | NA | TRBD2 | TGTGCCTGGAGTGCGAGCGGGAGGGACACCGGGGAGCTGTTTTTT | CAWSASGRDTGELFF
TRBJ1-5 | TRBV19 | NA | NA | TGTGCCAGTAGTTCCGGTAAAGTGGGCAATCAGCCCCAGCATTTT | CASSSGKVGNQPQHF
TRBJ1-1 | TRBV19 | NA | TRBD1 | TGTGCCAGTAGTAAAAGACAGGGGGACACTGAAGCTTTCTTT | CASSKRQGDTEAFF
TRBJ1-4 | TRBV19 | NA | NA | TGTGCCAGTGGCCTGGACTCCGCTCATTTT | CASGLDSAHF
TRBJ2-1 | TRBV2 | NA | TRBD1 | TGTGCCAGCAGTGCGGAACAGGGGGTGTATGAGCAGTTCTTC | CASSAEQGVYEQFF
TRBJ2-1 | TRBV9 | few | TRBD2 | TGTGCCAGCAGCGGGACGGGATGGCAGGGAGGGAACAATGAGCAGTTCTTC | CASSGTGWQGGNNEQFF
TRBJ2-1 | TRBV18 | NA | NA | TGTGCCAGCTCACCACCGGTGGTGAGCTCCTACAATGAGCAGTTCTTC | CASSPPVVSSYNEQFF
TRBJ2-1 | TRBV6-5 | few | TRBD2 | TGTGCCAGCAGTCTTCTTAGCGGGAGGGTGGTTGAGCAGTTCTTC | CASSLLSGRVVEQFF
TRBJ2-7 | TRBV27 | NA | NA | TGTGCCAGCAGTTCCCTTCTTAGCTCCTACGAGCAGTACTTC | CASSSLLSSYEQYF
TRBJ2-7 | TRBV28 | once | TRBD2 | TGTGCCCCACCTCCGGGACTAGCGCGCAATCTCTCCTACGAGCAGTACTTC | CAPPPGLARNLSYEQYF
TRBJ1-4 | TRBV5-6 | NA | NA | TGTGCCAGCAGCAATCCAGGGGAGCTAAATGAAAAACTGTTTTTT | CASSNPGELNEKLFF
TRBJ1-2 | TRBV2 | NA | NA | TGTGCCAGCACCGAAGGGGGTTTTAACTATGGCTACACCTTC | CASTEGGFNYGYTF
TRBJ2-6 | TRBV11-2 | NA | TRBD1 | TGTGCCAGCAGCCAACGACAGGGGGTGGGCTCTGGGGCCAACGTCCTGACTTTC | CASSQRQGVGSGANVLTF
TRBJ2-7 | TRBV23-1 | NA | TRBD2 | TGCGCCAGCAGCCCCCCAGGACTAGCGGGAGGTTACGAGCAGTACTTC | CASSPPGLAGGYEQYF
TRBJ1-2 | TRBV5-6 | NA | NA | TGTGCCAGCAGCTTGGTAGGTCGGGAAGACACCTTC | CASSLVGREDTF
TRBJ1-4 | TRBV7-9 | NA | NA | TGTGCCAGCAGCTACCGGCATCTGGACAGACTTAATGAAAAACTGTTTTTT | CASSYRHLDRLNEKLFF
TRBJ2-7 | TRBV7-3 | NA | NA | TGTGCCAGCAGCCCGGACAGATTCTCCTTCGAGCAGTACTTC | CASSPDRFSFEQYF
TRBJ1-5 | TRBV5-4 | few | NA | TGTGCCAGCAGTTCCGGTGTGGGCGGCAATCAGCCCCAGCATTTT | CASSSGVGGNQPQHF
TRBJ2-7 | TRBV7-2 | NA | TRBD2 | TGTGCCAGCAGCTTAACCCTTGGGACTAGCTGGGTCTGGTACGAGCAGTACTTC | CASSLTLGTSWVWYEQYF
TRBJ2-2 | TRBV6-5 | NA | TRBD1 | TGTGCCAGCAGGAGGGACAGGAACACCGGGGAGCTGTTTTTT | CASRRDRNTGELFF
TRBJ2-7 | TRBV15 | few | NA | TGTGCCACCAGCAGAGATCGGAGGGGGCAGAGCGAGCAGTACTTC | CATSRDRRGQSEQYF